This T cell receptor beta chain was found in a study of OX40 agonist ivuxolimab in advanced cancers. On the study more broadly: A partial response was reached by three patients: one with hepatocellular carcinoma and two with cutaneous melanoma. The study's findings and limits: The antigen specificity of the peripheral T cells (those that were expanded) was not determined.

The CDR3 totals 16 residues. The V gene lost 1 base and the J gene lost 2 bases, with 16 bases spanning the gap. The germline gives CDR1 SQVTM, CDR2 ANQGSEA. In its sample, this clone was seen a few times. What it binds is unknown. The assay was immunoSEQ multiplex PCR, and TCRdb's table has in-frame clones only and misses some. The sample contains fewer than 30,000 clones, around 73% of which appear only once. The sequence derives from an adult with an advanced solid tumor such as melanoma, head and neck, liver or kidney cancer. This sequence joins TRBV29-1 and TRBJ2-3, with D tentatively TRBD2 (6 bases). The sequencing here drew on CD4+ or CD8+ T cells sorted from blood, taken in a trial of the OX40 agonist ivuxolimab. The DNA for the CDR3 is TGCAGCGTTGAAGGCCTGGATCCGGGAGCCACAGATACGCAGTATTTT. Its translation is CSVEGLDPGATDTQYF.